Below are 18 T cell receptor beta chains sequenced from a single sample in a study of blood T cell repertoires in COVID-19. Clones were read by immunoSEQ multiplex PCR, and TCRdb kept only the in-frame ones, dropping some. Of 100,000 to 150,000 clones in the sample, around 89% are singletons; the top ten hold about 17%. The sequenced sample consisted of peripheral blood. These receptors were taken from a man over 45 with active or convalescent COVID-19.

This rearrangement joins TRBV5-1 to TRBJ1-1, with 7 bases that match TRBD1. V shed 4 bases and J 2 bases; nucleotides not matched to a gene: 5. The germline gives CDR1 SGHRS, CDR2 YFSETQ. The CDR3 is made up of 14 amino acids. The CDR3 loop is CASSGRTGNTEAFF. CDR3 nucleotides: TGCGCCAGCAGCGGTCGGACAGGAAACACTGAAGCTTTCTTT.

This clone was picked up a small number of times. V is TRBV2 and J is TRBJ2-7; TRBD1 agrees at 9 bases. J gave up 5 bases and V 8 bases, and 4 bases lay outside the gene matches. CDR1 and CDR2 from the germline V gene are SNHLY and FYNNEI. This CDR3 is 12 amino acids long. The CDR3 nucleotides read TGTGCCAGCGGGGGACAGGGCCACGAGCAGTACTTC. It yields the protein CASGGQGHEQYF.

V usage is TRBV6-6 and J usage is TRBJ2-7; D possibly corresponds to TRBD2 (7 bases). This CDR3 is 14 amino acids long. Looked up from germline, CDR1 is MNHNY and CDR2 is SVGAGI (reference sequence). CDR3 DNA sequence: TGTGTCTCCAAGGGTAGGGGGGGACCCTACGAGCAGTACTTC. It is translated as CVSKGRGGPYEQYF.

This CDR3 reads CASSEAKGQGNEKLFF. CDR3 coding DNA: TGTGCCAGCAGTGAAGCCAAGGGACAGGGTAATGAAAAACTGTTTTTT. The rearrangement uses TRBV6-1 and TRBJ1-4, with 9 nucleotides matching TRBD1. This CDR3 has 16 amino acids. Per the germline V gene, CDR1 is MNHNS and CDR2 is SASEGT. V dropped 0 bases and J dropped 4; count of bases not matched to a gene: 3.

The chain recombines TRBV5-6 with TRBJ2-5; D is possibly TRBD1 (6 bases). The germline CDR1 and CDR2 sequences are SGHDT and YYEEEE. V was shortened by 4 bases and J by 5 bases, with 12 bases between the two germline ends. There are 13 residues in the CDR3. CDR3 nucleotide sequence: TGTGCCAGCAGCCCGACAGGAAGGGAGACCCAGTACTTC. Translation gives CASSPTGRETQYF.

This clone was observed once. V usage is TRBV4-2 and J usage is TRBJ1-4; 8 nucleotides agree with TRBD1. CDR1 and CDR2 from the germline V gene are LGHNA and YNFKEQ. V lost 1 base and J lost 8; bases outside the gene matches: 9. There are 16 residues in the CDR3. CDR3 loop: CASSQGGQGQYEKLFF. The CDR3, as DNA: TGTGCCAGCAGCCAAGGAGGACAGGGCCAATACGAAAAACTGTTTTTT.

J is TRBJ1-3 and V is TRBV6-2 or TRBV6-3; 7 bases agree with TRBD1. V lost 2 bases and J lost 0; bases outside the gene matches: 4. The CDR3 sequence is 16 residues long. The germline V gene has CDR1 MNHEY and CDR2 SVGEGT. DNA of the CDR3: TGTGCCAGCAGTTACGGACAGGCGATCTCTGGAAACACCATATATTTT. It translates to CASSYGQAISGNTIYF.

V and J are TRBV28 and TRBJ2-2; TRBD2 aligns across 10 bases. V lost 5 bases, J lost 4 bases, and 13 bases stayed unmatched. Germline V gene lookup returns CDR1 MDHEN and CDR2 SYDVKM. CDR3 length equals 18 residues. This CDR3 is CASSGGKTSGEGTGELFF. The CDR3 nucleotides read TGTGCCAGCAGTGGTGGAAAAACTAGCGGGGAGGGCACCGGGGAGCTGTTTTTT.

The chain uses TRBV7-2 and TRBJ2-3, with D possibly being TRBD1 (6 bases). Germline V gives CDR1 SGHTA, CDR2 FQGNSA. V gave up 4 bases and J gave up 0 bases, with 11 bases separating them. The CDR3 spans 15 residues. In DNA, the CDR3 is TGTGCCAGCAGCTCGACAGGAGCTAGCACAGATACGCAGTATTTT. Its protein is CASSSTGASTDTQYF.

CDR3 sequence reads: CASGESGNTIYF. DNA of the CDR3: TGTGCCAGCGGGGAGTCTGGAAACACCATATATTTT. The J gene is TRBJ1-3, the V gene TRBV6-5; D is ambiguous. The V and J ends lost 8 bases and 1 base respectively, with 6 bases between them. Germline-derived CDR1 and CDR2 are MNHEY and SVGAGI. The CDR3 runs to 12 residues.

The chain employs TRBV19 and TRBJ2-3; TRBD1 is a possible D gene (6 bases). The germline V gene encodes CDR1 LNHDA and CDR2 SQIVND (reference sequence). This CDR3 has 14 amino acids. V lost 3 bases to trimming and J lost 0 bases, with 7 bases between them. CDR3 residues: CASSIRGSTDTQYF. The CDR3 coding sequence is TGTGCCAGTAGTATCAGGGGTAGCACAGATACGCAGTATTTT.

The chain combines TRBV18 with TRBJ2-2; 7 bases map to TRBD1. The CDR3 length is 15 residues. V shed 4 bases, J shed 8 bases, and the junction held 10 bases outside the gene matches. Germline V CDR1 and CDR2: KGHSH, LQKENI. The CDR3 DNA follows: TGTGCCAGCTCACTGGACAAGGGGGCTACGGGGGAGCTGTTTTTT. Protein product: CASSLDKGATGELFF.

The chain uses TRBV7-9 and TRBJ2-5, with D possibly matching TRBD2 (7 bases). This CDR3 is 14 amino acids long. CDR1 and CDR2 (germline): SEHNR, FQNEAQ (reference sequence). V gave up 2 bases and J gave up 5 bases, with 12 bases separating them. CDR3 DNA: TGTGCCAGCAGCTTAACAGGGAGGGAGGAGACCCAGTACTTC. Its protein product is CASSLTGREETQYF.

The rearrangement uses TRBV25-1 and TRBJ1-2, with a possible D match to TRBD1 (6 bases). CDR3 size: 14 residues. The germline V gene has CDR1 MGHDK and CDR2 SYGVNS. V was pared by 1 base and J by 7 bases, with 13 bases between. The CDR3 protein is CASSEWGGRRGYTF. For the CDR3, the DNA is TGTGCCAGCAGTGAATGGGGGGGGCGGCGTGGCTACACCTTC.

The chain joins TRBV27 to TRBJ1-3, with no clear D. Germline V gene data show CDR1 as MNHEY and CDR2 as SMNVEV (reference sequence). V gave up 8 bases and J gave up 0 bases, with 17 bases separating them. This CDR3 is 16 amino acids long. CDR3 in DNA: TGTGCCAGCGGCCCTCGTGGCGGAAGCTCTGGAAACACCATATATTTT. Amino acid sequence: CASGPRGGSSGNTIYF.

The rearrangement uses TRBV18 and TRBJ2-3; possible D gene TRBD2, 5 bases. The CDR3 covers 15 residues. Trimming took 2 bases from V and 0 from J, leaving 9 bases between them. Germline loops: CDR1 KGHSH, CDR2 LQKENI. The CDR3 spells CASSPTGISTDTQYF. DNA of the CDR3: TGTGCCAGCTCACCAACGGGAATTAGCACAGATACGCAGTATTTT.

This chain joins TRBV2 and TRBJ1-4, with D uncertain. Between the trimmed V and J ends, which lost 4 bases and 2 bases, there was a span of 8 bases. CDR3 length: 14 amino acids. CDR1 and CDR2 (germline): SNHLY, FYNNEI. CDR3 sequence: CASSVLSTNEKLFF. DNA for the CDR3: TGTGCCAGCAGTGTCCTAAGCACTAATGAAAAACTGTTTTTT. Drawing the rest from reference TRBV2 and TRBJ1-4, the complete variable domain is EPEVTQTPSHQVTQMGQEVILRCVPISNHLYFYWYRQILGQKVEFLVSFYNNEISEKSEIFDDQFSVERPDGSNFTLKIRSTKLEDSAMYFCASSVLSTNEKLFFGSGTQLSVL.

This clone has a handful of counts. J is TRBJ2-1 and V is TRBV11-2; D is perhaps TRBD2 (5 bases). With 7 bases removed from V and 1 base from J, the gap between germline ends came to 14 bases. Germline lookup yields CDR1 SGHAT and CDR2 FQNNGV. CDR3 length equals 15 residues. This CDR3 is CASIHGRASYNEQFF. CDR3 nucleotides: TGTGCCAGCATCCACGGGCGGGCATCCTACAATGAGCAGTTCTTC.